The T cell receptor beta chain described here comes from a study of cytomegalovirus exposure and HLA in healthy donors. As for the study in general: Roughly 77 million unique TCRs from HLA-typed donors made up an early data release.

Germline CDR1 reads SGHTA; CDR2 reads FQGNSA. This CDR3 region has 17 residues. Germline trimming cut 0 bases from V and 8 bases from J; bases unmatched to any gene: 13. Primers: 60 Vbeta forward and 13 Jbeta reverse. Original processing notes: The count from a later analysis was 79 million or so unique TCR beta chains, some 10 million of them shared. Sequencing used immunoSEQ multiplex PCR; TCRdb keeps in-frame clones, though not all of them. That table gives V, J and clone size, and the DNA gave D and trimming. The data hold about 130,000 clones, with approximately 80% observed a single time. The sequenced sample consisted of PBMCs. The receptor was derived from a male donor in good health and CMV-seronegative. The genes are TRBV7-2 and TRBJ2-3; 8 positions match TRBD2. The CDR3 region is CASSLAGRPVAGGTQYF. In nucleotides, the CDR3 is TGTGCCAGCAGCTTAGCTGGCAGGCCCGTTGCGGGGGGTACGCAGTATTTT.